This is a list of T cell receptor beta chains from one sample in a study of cytomegalovirus exposure and HLA in healthy donors. TCRdb's copy holds only in-frame clones and misses some; the assay was immunoSEQ multiplex PCR. Of 180,000 or so clones listed, roughly 87% are singletons. The source material was PBMCs. All receptors come from a man aged 35 to 55 in good health and CMV-seronegative. CDR3s include the opening cysteine and the closing phenylalanine or tryptophan. The order of the fields is J gene, clone size, V gene, D gene, CDR3 DNA, CDR3 protein. D genes are given only for firm matches. Some rows have no size entry. The others give once, few or many, or a class for an expanded clone.

J gene: TRBJ2-1
clone size: -
V gene: TRBV11-3
D gene: -
CDR3 DNA: TGTGCCAGCAGCTTAGAGGGGAGCTCCTACAATGAGCAGTTCTTC
CDR3 protein: CASSLEGSSYNEQFF

J gene: TRBJ2-1
clone size: -
V gene: TRBV5-1
D gene: TRBD2
CDR3 DNA: TGCGCCAGCAGCTTGGGATCTAGCGGATACAATGAGCAGTTCTTC
CDR3 protein: CASSLGSSGYNEQFF

J gene: TRBJ1-1
clone size: -
V gene: TRBV7-3
D gene: -
CDR3 DNA: TGTGCCAGCAGCTCCACTTTTACTGCCACTGAAGCTTTCTTT
CDR3 protein: CASSSTFTATEAFF

J gene: TRBJ2-1
clone size: once
V gene: TRBV6-5
D gene: TRBD1
CDR3 DNA: TGTGCCAGCAGTCGGACAGGGGGCAATGAGCAGTTCTTC
CDR3 protein: CASSRTGGNEQFF

J gene: TRBJ1-2
clone size: -
V gene: TRBV18
D gene: -
CDR3 DNA: TGTGCCAGCTCACCCCCCGTCCTAACAGGGTATGGCTACACCTTC
CDR3 protein: CASSPPVLTGYGYTF

J gene: TRBJ1-5
clone size: -
V gene: TRBV18
D gene: -
CDR3 DNA: TGTGCCAGCCACGGCGGGGGGCCCCAGCATTTT
CDR3 protein: CASHGGGPQHF

J gene: TRBJ2-5
clone size: few
V gene: TRBV7-2
D gene: -
CDR3 DNA: TGTGCCAGCAGCCGTAGGTGGAGTTCCGGGGAGACCCAGTACTTC
CDR3 protein: CASSRRWSSGETQYF

J gene: TRBJ1-4
clone size: -
V gene: TRBV4-2
D gene: TRBD1
CDR3 DNA: TGTGCCAGCAGCTCAGACAGGGGACCTAATGAAAAACTGTTTTTT
CDR3 protein: CASSSDRGPNEKLFF

J gene: TRBJ2-3
clone size: -
V gene: TRBV30
D gene: TRBD2
CDR3 DNA: TGTGCCTGGAGGAAGAGCGGGAGGGCCGCAGATACGCAGTATTTT
CDR3 protein: CAWRKSGRAADTQYF

J gene: TRBJ2-7
clone size: -
V gene: TRBV7-9
D gene: -
CDR3 DNA: TGTGCCAGCAGCTTATCCTCGGGAGCTAACGAGCAGTACTTC
CDR3 protein: CASSLSSGANEQYF

J gene: TRBJ2-2
clone size: few
V gene: TRBV27
D gene: -
CDR3 DNA: TGTGCCAGCAGTTTAGTCTATCCCGGGGAGCTGTTTTTT
CDR3 protein: CASSLVYPGELFF

J gene: TRBJ2-3
clone size: -
V gene: TRBV4-2
D gene: TRBD2
CDR3 DNA: TGTGCCAGCAGCCAAGAAACTTATGGTTTAGCGGGGGGTACCACAGATACGCAGTATTTT
CDR3 protein: CASSQETYGLAGGTTDTQYF

J gene: TRBJ2-2
clone size: -
V gene: TRBV7-2
D gene: TRBD2
CDR3 DNA: TGTGCCAGCAGCCGCCAACTAGCGGGAGGGAACGGGGAGCTGTTTTTT
CDR3 protein: CASSRQLAGGNGELFF

J gene: TRBJ2-1
clone size: -
V gene: TRBV7-2
D gene: TRBD1
CDR3 DNA: TGTGCCAGCAGCCCAAACCGGGACAGCTACAATGAGCAGTTCTTC
CDR3 protein: CASSPNRDSYNEQFF

J gene: TRBJ2-7
clone size: -
V gene: TRBV2
D gene: -
CDR3 DNA: TGTGCCAGCCGAAGCGCAGGGCTCTCCTACGAGCAGTACTTC
CDR3 protein: CASRSAGLSYEQYF

J gene: TRBJ2-7
clone size: -
V gene: TRBV7-9
D gene: TRBD1
CDR3 DNA: TGTGCCAGCAGCTTGACAGGGAGCACCTACGAGCAGTACTTC
CDR3 protein: CASSLTGSTYEQYF

J gene: TRBJ1-1
clone size: -
V gene: TRBV19
D gene: -
CDR3 DNA: TGTGCCAGTAGTAATCCCGGGGGGTATCGTGGCACTGAAGCTTTCTTT
CDR3 protein: CASSNPGGYRGTEAFF

J gene: TRBJ2-7
clone size: -
V gene: TRBV6-5
D gene: TRBD1
CDR3 DNA: TGTGCCAGCACCCCTAGCACCAGGGGGCGTAGCGAGCAGTACTTC
CDR3 protein: CASTPSTRGRSEQYF

J gene: TRBJ1-5
clone size: -
V gene: TRBV28
D gene: -
CDR3 DNA: TGTGCCAGCACTACTCCGGAAGCAGGATATAGCAATCAGCCCCAGCATTTT
CDR3 protein: CASTTPEAGYSNQPQHF

J gene: TRBJ2-7
clone size: -
V gene: TRBV5-4
D gene: -
CDR3 DNA: TGTGCCAGCAGCTTGGACCCCCGGGGTAGAGAGCAGTACTTC
CDR3 protein: CASSLDPRGREQYF

J gene: TRBJ2-5
clone size: few
V gene: TRBV5-1
D gene: TRBD2
CDR3 DNA: TGCGCCAGCAGCGGTGGGACTAGCGTGTCAGAGACCCAGTACTTC
CDR3 protein: CASSGGTSVSETQYF

J gene: TRBJ2-7
clone size: -
V gene: TRBV6-5
D gene: TRBD2
CDR3 DNA: TGTGCCAGCAGTCCCCCAACTAGCGGCTCCTACGAGCAGTACTTC
CDR3 protein: CASSPPTSGSYEQYF

J gene: TRBJ1-2
clone size: few
V gene: TRBV19
D gene: TRBD1
CDR3 DNA: TGTGCCAGTAGTCGCGGACAGGCTTTTCAAGGCTACACCTTC
CDR3 protein: CASSRGQAFQGYTF

J gene: TRBJ2-3
clone size: -
V gene: TRBV6-5
D gene: -
CDR3 DNA: TGTGCCAGCAGTTACTCCCGGTTCACTAGCACAGATACGCAGTATTTT
CDR3 protein: CASSYSRFTSTDTQYF

J gene: TRBJ2-5
clone size: -
V gene: TRBV7-3
D gene: -
CDR3 DNA: TGTGCCAGCAGCCGGACCTCGAGCGGGGAGACCCAGTACTTC
CDR3 protein: CASSRTSSGETQYF

J gene: TRBJ1-5
clone size: -
V gene: TRBV18
D gene: -
CDR3 DNA: TGTGCCAGCTCACCTCAGGGGTCGAATCAGCCCCAGCATTTT
CDR3 protein: CASSPQGSNQPQHF

J gene: TRBJ2-2
clone size: -
V gene: TRBV11-3
D gene: TRBD1
CDR3 DNA: TGTGCCAGCAGCAACATGGGCGGGACAGGGGGCAACGGGGAGCTGTTTTTT
CDR3 protein: CASSNMGGTGGNGELFF

J gene: TRBJ2-3
clone size: -
V gene: TRBV6-1
D gene: -
CDR3 DNA: TGTGCCAGCAGTCAAGGCCCAGGGACTAGCACAGATACGCAGTATTTT
CDR3 protein: CASSQGPGTSTDTQYF

J gene: TRBJ2-7
clone size: -
V gene: TRBV28
D gene: TRBD2
CDR3 DNA: TGTGCCAGCAGTACCTCGCGGGGGGCCTACGAGCAGTACTTC
CDR3 protein: CASSTSRGAYEQYF

J gene: TRBJ2-4
clone size: -
V gene: TRBV5-1
D gene: -
CDR3 DNA: TGCGCCAGCAGCTCCGACTTGCCTCGCGCCAAAAACATTCAGTACTTC
CDR3 protein: CASSSDLPRAKNIQYF

J gene: TRBJ1-5
clone size: -
V gene: TRBV10-3
D gene: TRBD1
CDR3 DNA: TGTGCCATCAGTGACCCTGACAGGGGATGGGATCAGCCCCAGCATTTT
CDR3 protein: CAISDPDRGWDQPQHF

J gene: TRBJ1-5
clone size: -
V gene: TRBV6-5
D gene: -
CDR3 DNA: TGTGCCAGCAGGGGGACACGACATCAGCCCCAGCATTTT
CDR3 protein: CASRGTRHQPQHF

J gene: TRBJ2-3
clone size: once
V gene: TRBV7-3
D gene: TRBD2
CDR3 DNA: TGTGCCAGCAGCCCTATGGGACTAGCCGCAGATACGCAGTATTTT
CDR3 protein: CASSPMGLAADTQYF

J gene: TRBJ1-4
clone size: -
V gene: TRBV11-2
D gene: -
CDR3 DNA: TGTGCCAGCAGCTGGACAATAGGTCTTAATGAAAAACTGTTTTTT
CDR3 protein: CASSWTIGLNEKLFF

J gene: TRBJ2-7
clone size: -
V gene: TRBV29-1
D gene: TRBD2
CDR3 DNA: TGCAGCGTTGATGGACTAGCGGGTCCCTACGAGCAGTACTTC
CDR3 protein: CSVDGLAGPYEQYF

J gene: TRBJ2-7
clone size: few
V gene: TRBV12-1
D gene: -
CDR3 DNA: TGTGCCAGCAGCTCCCCCCAGGGGGACCCTCACGAGCAGTACTTC
CDR3 protein: CASSSPQGDPHEQYF

J gene: TRBJ2-1
clone size: -
V gene: TRBV5-1
D gene: TRBD2
CDR3 DNA: TGCGCCAGCAGGACAAGCGGGGGGGCGTTGAATGAGCAGTTCTTC
CDR3 protein: CASRTSGGALNEQFF

J gene: TRBJ1-5
clone size: -
V gene: TRBV27
D gene: TRBD1
CDR3 DNA: TGTGCCAGCAGCCCCAGGGGGCAAGTCCTTAATCAGCCCCAGCATTTT
CDR3 protein: CASSPRGQVLNQPQHF

J gene: TRBJ2-7
clone size: -
V gene: TRBV4-2
D gene: TRBD2
CDR3 DNA: TGTGCCAGCAGCCTCTCAGCGGGATTCTTCTACGAGCAGTACTTC
CDR3 protein: CASSLSAGFFYEQYF

J gene: TRBJ2-7
clone size: -
V gene: TRBV29-1
D gene: TRBD1
CDR3 DNA: TGCAGCGCCTTATCGGGACAGGTGATCCACGAGCAGTACTTC
CDR3 protein: CSALSGQVIHEQYF